This T cell receptor (beta chain) was sequenced during a study of T-cell reconstitution after alpha-beta-depleted transplantation in children. Unique molecular identifiers were used in preparing the TCRbeta library. TCRdb re-analysed the PCR reads in MiXCR, keeping a single row per CDR3 protein. The sample lists around 50,000 distinct CDR3 sequences, around 53% occurring once. Worth noting for this clonotype: Antigen: not known.

Notes on the study in general: T-cell counts and diversity at one year following transplant were attributed mainly to newly produced T cells.

This TCR was recovered from a boy under two years old with SCID, due to receive a stem cell transplant. Sequenced material: peripheral blood, taken before TCRalphabeta/CD19-depleted stem cell transplant.

CDR3 sequence (DNA): TGTGCCAGCAGCCAAGATTCAGGGGACGTCCGGAAAGAGACCCAGTACTTC. Encoded protein: CASSQDSGDVRKETQYF. The chain carries TRBV4-2 and TRBJ2-5, with D tentatively TRBD1 (6 bases). The CDR3 is 17 residues long. The V and J ends lost 0 bases and 3 bases respectively, with 17 bases between them. CDR1 LGHNA and CDR2 YNFKEQ come from the germline V gene.